Below are 20 T cell receptor beta chains sequenced from a single sample in a study of shared clonotypes between healthy human individuals. Measured with immunoSEQ multiplex PCR; TCRdb has only the in-frame clones, and not every one. The data show approximately 500,000 clones, with approximately 80% seen just once and about 12% held by the top ten. The source material was PBMCs. Receptors originate from a middle-aged woman in good health. Some clones in this sample may be carry-over from other donors' samples.

This clone showed up just once. Here the CDR3 reads CASSLVAGGVQETQYF. The CDR3 DNA reads as TGCGCCAGCAGCTTGGTCGCGGGAGGGGTTCAAGAGACCCAGTACTTC. The J gene is TRBJ2-5, the V gene TRBV5-1; 9 nucleotides line up with TRBD2. CDR3 length: 16 residues. Trimming removed 0 bases from V and 2 bases from J; junction bases left unmatched: 5. Germline CDR1 SGHRS, CDR2 YFSETQ.

Worth noting for this clone: Different DNA sequences within this sample yield the same CDR3. The genes are TRBV28 and TRBJ2-7; 9 bases map to TRBD2. CDR1 is MDHEN, CDR2 SYDVKM, per germline. J was trimmed by 1 base and V by 6 bases; bases with no gene match: 1. The CDR3 covers 13 residues. This CDR3 reads CASRTSGSYEQYF. The CDR3 region has the DNA TGTGCCAGCAGGACTAGCGGATCCTACGAGCAGTACTTC. The variable domain in full, completed from reference TRBV28 and TRBJ2-7, reads DVKVTQSSRYLVKRTGEKVFLECVQDMDHENMFWYRQDPGLGLRLIYFSYDVKMKEKGDIPEGYSVSREKKERFSLILESASTNQTSMYLCASRTSGSYEQYFGPGTRLTVT.

The chain uses TRBV10-3 and TRBJ2-2; maybe TRBD1 (6 bases). The CDR3 spans 13 residues. The germline V and J ends were trimmed by 4 bases and 6 bases, with 9 bases remaining between them. Germline assignment: CDR1 ENHRY and CDR2 SYGVKD. The CDR3 loop is CAISGPGAGELFF. Written as DNA, the CDR3 is TGTGCCATCAGTGGGCCAGGGGCCGGGGAGCTGTTTTTT.

This chain connects TRBV28 to TRBJ2-7; D possibly corresponds to TRBD2 (6 bases). CDR3 length: 13 residues. V lost 2 bases and J 3 bases, leaving 8 bases between the germline ends. Germline CDR1 MDHEN, CDR2 SYDVKM. The CDR3 DNA reads TGTGCCAGCAGTTTAGGGACTTACTACGAGCAGTACTTC. Encoded protein: CASSLGTYYEQYF. Looking up the rest from reference TRBV28 and TRBJ2-7 gives the full variable domain: DVKVTQSSRYLVKRTGEKVFLECVQDMDHENMFWYRQDPGLGLRLIYFSYDVKMKEKGDIPEGYSVSREKKERFSLILESASTNQTSMYLCASSLGTYYEQYFGPGTRLTVT.

This chain connects TRBV5-1 to TRBJ1-4; 7 nucleotides align to TRBD1. This CDR3 has 14 amino acids. Germline CDR1 SGHRS, CDR2 YFSETQ. V gave up 2 bases and J gave up 8 bases; unmatched junction bases: 6. The CDR3 is CASSLGQVGEKLFF. In DNA, the CDR3 is TGCGCCAGCAGCTTAGGACAGGTGGGAGAAAAACTGTTTTTT.

This clone has ten or more counts. The chain uses TRBV5-1 and TRBJ2-1; perhaps TRBD2 as D (6 bases). Per the germline V gene, CDR1 is SGHRS and CDR2 is YFSETQ. The CDR3 extends over 18 amino acids. The germline V and J ends were trimmed by 0 bases and 0 bases, with 16 bases remaining between them. In nucleotides, the CDR3 is TGCGCCAGCAGCTTGGCTCCCCCAGGAGCGGGCTCCTACAATGAGCAGTTCTTC. Translation gives CASSLAPPGAGSYNEQFF.

The rearrangement links TRBV30 to TRBJ1-6, with 9 bases fitting TRBD1. Germline V gene lookup returns CDR1 GTSNPN and CDR2 SVGIG (reference sequence). The CDR3 spans 15 residues. V lost 1 base, J lost 8 bases, and 6 bases stayed unmatched. CDR3 region: CAWSGGQGKDSPLHF. CDR3 in DNA: TGTGCCTGGAGTGGGGGACAGGGAAAAGATTCACCCCTCCACTTT.

This rearrangement joins TRBV5-1 to TRBJ2-7, with 7 nucleotides matching TRBD1. Germline-derived CDR1 and CDR2 are SGHRS and YFSETQ. This CDR3 has 11 residues. The V segment lost 2 bases and the J segment 9 bases; nucleotides outside the gene matches: 2. The CDR3 loop is CASSLGGRQYF. The CDR3 bases are TGCGCCAGCAGCTTAGGGGGCCGGCAGTACTTC.

CDR3 in amino acids: CASSLESGGPYEQYF. CDR3 bases: TGTGCCAGCAGCTTAGAATCAGGGGGACCCTACGAGCAGTACTTC. This chain uses TRBV11-2 with TRBJ2-7; 7 bases align to TRBD1. V shed 0 bases, J shed 2 bases, and the junction held 4 bases outside the gene matches. The CDR3 contains 15 residues. The germline V gene encodes CDR1 SGHAT and CDR2 FQNNGV. The variable domain in full, completed from reference TRBV11-2 and TRBJ2-7, reads EAGVAQSPRYKIIEKRQSVAFWCNPISGHATLYWYQQILGQGPKLLIQFQNNGVVDDSQLPKDRFSAERLKGVDSTLKIQPAKLEDSAVYLCASSLESGGPYEQYFGPGTRLTVT.

The chain has TRBV6-5 and TRBJ2-7, with a tentative D call TRBD2 (5 bases). V lost 8 bases, J lost 3 bases, and 14 bases lay in between. Germline V gene sequence: CDR1 MNHEY, CDR2 SVGAGI. The CDR3 consists of 13 residues. In DNA, the CDR3 is TGTGCCAGCCCGGGGATTTCGCGCTACGAGCAGTACTTC. Its translation: CASPGISRYEQYF.

The CDR3 spells CAWRRQGELFF. CDR3 DNA: TGTGCCTGGAGGCGACAAGGGGAGCTGTTTTTT. The chain joins TRBV30 to TRBJ2-2; D is unclear. V was pared by 3 bases and J by 8 bases, with 7 bases between. The CDR3 is 11 residues long. From germline, CDR1 is GTSNPN and CDR2 SVGIG (reference sequence).

The CDR3 DNA follows: TGTGCCAGCAGCACCGGACAGCAAAACTCTGGAAACACCATATATTTT. Translated, it gives CASSTGQQNSGNTIYF. V and J are TRBV5-4 and TRBJ1-3; tentative D call: TRBD1 (6 bases). The CDR3 is made up of 16 amino acids. Germline values: CDR1 SGHNT, CDR2 YYREEE (reference sequence). Trimming stripped 4 bases from V and 0 bases from J, with 14 bases between.

Worth noting for this clone: Within the sample, other DNA sequences also encode this same CDR3. The chain employs TRBV7-2 and TRBJ2-1; D not certain. Germline V gene lookup returns CDR1 SGHTA and CDR2 FQGNSA. V was clipped by 1 base and J by 0 bases, with 7 bases between them. The CDR3 is 15 residues long. CDR3 in amino acids: CASSLVAGSYNEQFF. CDR3 DNA sequence: TGTGCCAGCAGCTTAGTGGCTGGCTCCTACAATGAGCAGTTCTTC.

In the case of this clone: A much more abundant neighbour one base away suggests this may be a read error. The identical CDR3 is also encoded by other nucleotide sequences in the sample. The chain joins TRBV30 to TRBJ2-7, with unresolved D. CDR1 and CDR2 from the germline V gene are GTSNPN and SVGIG (reference sequence). V gave up 2 bases and J gave up 7 bases, with 9 bases separating them. The CDR3 sequence is 11 residues long. The CDR3 reads CAWSLQGEQYF. In DNA form, the CDR3 reads TGTGCCTGGAGTTTACAAGGAGAGCAGTACTTC.

The DNA for the CDR3 is TGCGCCAGCAGCTTGGGGGGACAGAGACCCACAGATACGCAGTATTTT. It translates to CASSLGGQRPTDTQYF. The chain carries TRBV5-1 and TRBJ2-3; the match to TRBD1 covers 7 bases. The CDR3 runs 16 residues. Germline CDR1 is SGHRS and CDR2 is YFSETQ. Germline trimming cut 0 bases from V and 2 bases from J; bases unmatched to any gene: 6.

The chain has TRBV6-5 and TRBJ2-7; unclear D gene. Trimming removed 6 bases at V and 3 bases at J, with 15 bases between. Germline loops: CDR1 MNHEY, CDR2 SVGAGI. The CDR3 is 14 amino acids. CDR3 loop: CASSPPGPFYEQYF. DNA of the CDR3: TGTGCCAGCAGCCCCCCCGGCCCTTTCTACGAGCAGTACTTC.

The chain recombines TRBV7-9 with TRBJ1-2, with 10 bases fitting TRBD1. CDR1 is SEHNR, CDR2 FQNEAQ, per germline (reference sequence). V shed 4 bases and J 2 bases; nucleotides not matched to a gene: 4. This CDR3 comprises 15 residues. CDR3 region: CASSSDRGVNYGYTF. The CDR3 region has the DNA TGTGCCAGCAGCTCGGACAGGGGGGTCAACTATGGCTACACCTTC.

Regarding this clone: This likely came from a read error, as a far larger clone is one base away. The chain couples TRBV6-5 to TRBJ2-5; a weak D match, TRBD1 (6 bases). CDR3 size: 13 residues. The germline gives CDR1 MNHEY, CDR2 SVGAGI. CDR3 DNA sequence: TGTGCCAGCAGTCCTCCGGGACAAGGGACCCAGTACTTC. Its translation is CASSPPGQGTQYF.

This clone has at least ten counts. The chain is built from TRBV7-9 and TRBJ2-2; 8 bases match TRBD2. CDR1 SEHNR and CDR2 FQNEAQ come from the germline V gene (reference sequence). This CDR3 is 16 amino acids long. Trimming took 5 bases from V and 3 from J; bases not matched to a gene: 8. This CDR3 is CASSHWGLGYTGELFF. CDR3 nucleotide sequence: TGTGCCAGCAGCCACTGGGGACTAGGGTACACCGGGGAGCTGTTTTTT. Using reference TRBV7-9 and TRBJ2-2 for the parts outside the CDR3, the full variable domain is DTGVSQNPRHKITKRGQNVTFRCDPISEHNRLYWYRQTLGQGPEFLTYFQNEAQLEKSRLLSDRFSAERPKGSFSTLEIQRTEQGDSAMYLCASSHWGLGYTGELFFGEGSRLTVL.

The chain carries TRBV6-1 and TRBJ2-7, with 8 bases matching TRBD1. Germline loops: CDR1 MNHNS, CDR2 SASEGT. V lost 5 bases and J lost 7; bases outside the gene matches: 7. This CDR3 contains 13 residues. The CDR3 spells CASSRTGQGEQYF. In nucleotides, the CDR3 is TGTGCCAGCAGTCGGACAGGGCAGGGTGAGCAGTACTTC.